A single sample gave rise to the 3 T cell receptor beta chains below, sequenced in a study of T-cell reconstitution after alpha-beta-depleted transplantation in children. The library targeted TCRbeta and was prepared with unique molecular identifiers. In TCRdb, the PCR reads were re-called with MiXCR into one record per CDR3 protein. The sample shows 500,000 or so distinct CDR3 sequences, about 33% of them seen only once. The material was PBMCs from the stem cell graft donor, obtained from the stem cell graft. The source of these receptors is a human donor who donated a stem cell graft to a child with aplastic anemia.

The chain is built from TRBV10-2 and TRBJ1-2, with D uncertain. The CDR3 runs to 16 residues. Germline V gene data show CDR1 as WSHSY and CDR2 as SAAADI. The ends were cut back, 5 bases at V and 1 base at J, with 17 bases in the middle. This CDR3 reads CASSTGSARSNYGYTF. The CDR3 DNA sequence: TGCGCCAGCAGTACCGGGTCGGCACGGAGTAACTATGGCTACACCTTC.

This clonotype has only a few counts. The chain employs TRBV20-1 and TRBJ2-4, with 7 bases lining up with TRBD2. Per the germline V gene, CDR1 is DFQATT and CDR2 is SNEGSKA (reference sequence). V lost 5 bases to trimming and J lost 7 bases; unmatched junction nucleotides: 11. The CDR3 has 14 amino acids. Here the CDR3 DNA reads TGCAGTGCTCCTGCCCCCCTAGCGGAGAACATTCAGTACTTC. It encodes CSAPAPLAENIQYF.

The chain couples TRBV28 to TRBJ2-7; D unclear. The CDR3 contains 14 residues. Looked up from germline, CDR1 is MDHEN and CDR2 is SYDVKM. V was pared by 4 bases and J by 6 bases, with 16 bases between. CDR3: CASSYGVGKAEQYF. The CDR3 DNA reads TGTGCCAGCAGTTATGGGGTGGGGAAGGCCGAGCAGTACTTC.